This T cell receptor (beta chain) was sequenced during a study of technical replicates of blood from several donors. The assay was immunoSEQ multiplex PCR, and TCRdb's table has in-frame clones only and misses some. The sample shows tens of thousands of clones, approximately 94% of them seen only once. CDR1 MDHEN and CDR2 SYDVKM come from the germline V gene. V lost 3 bases to trimming and J lost 3 bases; unmatched junction nucleotides: 7. The CDR3 has 16 amino acids. Source material: T cells isolated from PBMCs. This sequence joins TRBV28 and TRBJ2-7, with 11 bases that match TRBD1. The source of this sequence is a human donor in good health. The CDR3 DNA reads TGTGCCAGCAGTTTTCATAGGGACAGGGGGGACTACGAGCAGTACTTC. It translates to CASSFHRDRGDYEQYF. The complete variable domain, with remaining parts taken from reference TRBV28 and TRBJ2-7, reads DVKVTQSSRYLVKRTGEKVFLECVQDMDHENMFWYRQDPGLGLRLIYFSYDVKMKEKGDIPEGYSVSREKKERFSLILESASTNQTSMYLCASSFHRDRGDYEQYFGPGTRLTVT.